The 4 T cell receptor beta chains below were found in one sample sequenced in a study of neurological immune-mediated disorders. TCRdb called the 5' RACE reads again in MiXCR, with one record for every CDR3 protein. Of about 120,000 distinct CDR3 sequences in the sample, 3.2% were seen once. The source material was PBMCs. These receptors originate from a woman in her twenties or thirties with multiple sclerosis.

This clonotype was found many times. The chain combines TRBV20-1 with TRBJ1-6, with D possibly TRBD1 on 6 matching bases. The CDR3 is 15 residues long. Trimming removed 5 bases at V and 0 bases at J, with 11 bases between. CDR1 is DFQATT and CDR2 is SNEGSKA in the germline V gene (reference sequence). The CDR3 is CSASPGASYNSPLHF. The CDR3 DNA reads TGCAGTGCTTCCCCAGGGGCCTCCTATAATTCACCCCTCCACTTT.

This clonotype was detected many times. V and J are TRBV19 and TRBJ2-1; no definite D call. CDR1 LNHDA and CDR2 SQIVND come from the germline V gene (reference sequence). The CDR3 has 15 residues. The V end lost 3 bases, the J end lost 0 bases, and 9 bases lay between the germline ends. As DNA, the CDR3 is TGTGCCAGTAGTATCGGGCTAAGCTCCTACAATGAGCAGTTCTTC. It yields the protein CASSIGLSSYNEQFF.

This clonotype was picked up many times. V gene TRBV2 combines with J gene TRBJ1-5; D might be TRBD1 (5 bases). The CDR3 totals 13 residues. Germline-derived CDR1 and CDR2 are SNHLY and FYNNEI. With 8 bases removed from V and 1 base from J, the gap between germline ends came to 9 bases. CDR3: CASGGESNQPQHF. DNA for the CDR3: TGTGCCAGCGGGGGGGAGAGCAATCAGCCCCAGCATTTT.

The sample holds many counts of this clonotype. This chain connects TRBV9 to TRBJ2-2, with D possibly being TRBD2 (5 bases). The CDR3 contains 16 residues. The V and J ends lost 3 bases and 4 bases respectively, with 16 bases between them. Germline assignment: CDR1 SGDLS and CDR2 YYNGEE. The CDR3 sequence: CASSEGPGGGTGELFF. The CDR3 DNA reads TGTGCCAGCAGCGAGGGCCCTGGAGGCGGCACCGGGGAGCTGTTTTTT.